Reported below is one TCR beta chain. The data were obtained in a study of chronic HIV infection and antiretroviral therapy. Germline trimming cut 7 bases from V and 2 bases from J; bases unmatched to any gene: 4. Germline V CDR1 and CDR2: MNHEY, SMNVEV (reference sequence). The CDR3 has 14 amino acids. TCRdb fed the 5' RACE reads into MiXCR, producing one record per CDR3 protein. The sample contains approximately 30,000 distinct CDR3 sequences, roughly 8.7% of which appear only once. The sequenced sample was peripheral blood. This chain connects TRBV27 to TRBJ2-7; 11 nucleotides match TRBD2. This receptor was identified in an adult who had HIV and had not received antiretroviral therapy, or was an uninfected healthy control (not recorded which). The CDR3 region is CASKLAGEAYEQYF. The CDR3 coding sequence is TGTGCCAGCAAACTAGCGGGAGAAGCCTACGAGCAGTACTTC.